This record looks at one TCR beta chain sequence and its context. There are a few counts of this clonotype. Its antigen specificity is not known. No qualities accompany the bases; no much larger clone lies one base away. Libraries were prepared through PCR. Sequencing instrument: Illumina HiSeq 2500. To normalize quantification of the TCRbeta repertoire, the TCR libraries were built with molecular barcoding that relied on unique molecular identifiers. TCRdb ran its own pipeline on the public reads, namely fastp trimming at Q25 and MiXCR clone calling, and kept in-frame beta chains. Records with the same CDR3 protein are collapsed into one entry carrying the most frequent genes and DNA. Recorded for this sample are about 500,000 distinct CDR3 sequences; approximately 29% of them occurred a single time. The ten largest make up 2.4% of the sample. The data belong to a study of T-cell reconstitution after alpha-beta-depleted transplantation in children (dated by TCRdb to the mid-2010s). About the study as a whole: The study quantitatively tracked T-cell immune reconstitution after TCRalphabeta/CD19-depleted allogeneic hematopoietic cell transplantation in children using TCR repertoire profiling.

V is pared back by 3 bases and J by 6 bases, with 6 bases lying between the germline termini. Inclusive of the bounding cysteine and phenylalanine, the CDR3 is 12 residues long. Only CDR3 DNA is held: 36 bases, read in frame from base 1. The germline V gene yields KGHSH for CDR1 and LQKENI for CDR2. This TCR was recovered from a human donor who donated a stem cell graft to a child with aplastic anemia. This chain joins TRBV18 to TRBJ2-1; the D gene remains uncertain. The sample here was PBMCs from the stem cell graft donor, taken from the stem cell graft. In nucleotide form, the sequence is TGTGCCAGCTCACCGATCTCCAATGAGCAGTTCTTC. It translates as CASSPISNEQFF.